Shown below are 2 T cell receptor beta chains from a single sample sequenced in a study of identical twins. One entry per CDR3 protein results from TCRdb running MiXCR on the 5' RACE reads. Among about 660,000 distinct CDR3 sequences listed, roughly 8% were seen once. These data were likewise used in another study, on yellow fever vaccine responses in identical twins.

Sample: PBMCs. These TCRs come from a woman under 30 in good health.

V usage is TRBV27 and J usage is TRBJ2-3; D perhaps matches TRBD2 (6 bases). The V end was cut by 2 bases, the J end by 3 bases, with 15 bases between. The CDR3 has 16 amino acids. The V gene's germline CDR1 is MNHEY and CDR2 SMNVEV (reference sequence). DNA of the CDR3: TGTGCCAGCAGTTTAATGGCTAGTGGGGGGACAGATACGCAGTATTTT. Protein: CASSLMASGGTDTQYF.

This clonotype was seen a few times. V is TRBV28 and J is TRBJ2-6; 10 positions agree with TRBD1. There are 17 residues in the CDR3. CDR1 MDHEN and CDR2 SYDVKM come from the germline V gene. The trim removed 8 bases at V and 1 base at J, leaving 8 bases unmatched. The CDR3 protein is CASHRDRGGSGANVLTF. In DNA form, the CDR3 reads TGTGCCAGCCACCGGGACAGGGGAGGATCTGGGGCCAACGTCCTGACTTTC.